What follows are 2 T cell receptor beta chains derived from one specimen sequenced in a study of persistence of HIV-infected CD4 T cells. This nonspecific control used anti-CD3/anti-CD28 bead stimulation of CD4+ T cells. Sorting of responding CD4+ T cells relied on upregulated CD40 ligand together with CD69. This was the immunoSEQ version 4 assay in survey mode. Sequencing was performed with immunoSEQ multiplex PCR; in TCRdb, only in-frame clones are kept and a portion is missing. This sample yields around 40,000 clones, of which around 89% are seen a single time; under 1.2% belongs to the top ten. No antigens are known for them. The sample in question was CD4+ T cells sorted from PBMCs after approximately 20-hour stimulation, obtained from a patient who received antiretroviral therapy. The receptors were gathered from an adult man with HIV who was CMV-seropositive.

The chain has TRBV18 and TRBJ1-1; D ambiguous. The germline V gene encodes CDR1 KGHSH and CDR2 LQKENI. The CDR3 is made up of 13 amino acids. Trimming left V 6 bases short and J 1 base short, with 9 bases between. CDR3 region: CASSPITNTEAFF. CDR3 DNA sequence: TGTGCCAGCTCCCCGATAACGAACACTGAAGCTTTCTTT.

A single count supports this clone. V usage is TRBV5-5 and J usage is TRBJ2-3; D is unresolved. There are 16 residues in the CDR3. V was shortened by 1 base and J by 4 bases, with 16 bases between the two germline ends. Per the germline V gene, CDR1 is SGHKS and CDR2 is YYEKEE (reference sequence). The CDR3 DNA reads TGTGCCAGCAGCTTGACAGTCCTTCAAGGCCCAGATACGCAGTATTTT. This translates into CASSLTVLQGPDTQYF. The full variable domain, in which reference TRBV5-5 and TRBJ2-3 provide the parts outside the CDR3, is DAGVTQSPTHLIKTRGQQVTLRCSPISGHKSVSWYQQVLGQGPQFIFQYYEKEERGRGNFPDRFSARQFPNYSSELNVNALLLGDSALYLCASSLTVLQGPDTQYFGPGTRLTVL.